This entry describes one TCR beta chain. The data stem from a study of blood T cell repertoires in COVID-19. Authors' data handling: By means of reference gene primer amplification, nucleated cell counts were estimated. Sequencing was performed with immunoSEQ multiplex PCR; in TCRdb, only in-frame clones are kept and a portion is missing. V and J calls and clone size are given by that table; D and trimming were obtained from the DNA. The sample records 250,000 or so clones, 84% being singletons. The CDR3 sequence is 14 residues long. Germline V gives CDR1 SGHDN, CDR2 FVKESK. Trimming stripped 4 bases from V and 0 bases from J, with 8 bases between.

The sequence came from a man aged 35-49 years who had recovered from COVID-19. The genes are TRBV14 and TRBJ2-3; D gene ambiguous. The specimen sequenced was peripheral blood. CDR3 bases: TGTGCCAGCAGCCGAGCCATTAGCACAGATACGCAGTATTTT. As protein: CASSRAISTDTQYF.